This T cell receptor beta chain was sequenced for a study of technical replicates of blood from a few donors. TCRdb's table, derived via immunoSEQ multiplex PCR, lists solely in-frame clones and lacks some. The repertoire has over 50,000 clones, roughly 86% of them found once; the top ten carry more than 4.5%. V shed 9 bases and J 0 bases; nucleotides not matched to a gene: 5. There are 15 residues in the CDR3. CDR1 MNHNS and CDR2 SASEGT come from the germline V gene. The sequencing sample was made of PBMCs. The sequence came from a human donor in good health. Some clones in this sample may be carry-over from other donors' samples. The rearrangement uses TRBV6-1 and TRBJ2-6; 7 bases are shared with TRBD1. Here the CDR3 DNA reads TGTGCCAGGGGGGACAGTCTCTCTGGGGCCAACGTCCTGACTTTC. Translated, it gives CARGDSLSGANVLTF.